The 27 T cell receptor beta chains below come from one sample, sequenced in a study of T cells in Graves' hyperthyroidism and ophthalmopathy. Authors of the study amplified TCR beta CDR3 regions from RNA transcripts. The primer set for the first-round RT-PCR of the TCR CDR3 was HTBI. TCRdb recomputed calls from the multiplex PCR reads with MiXCR, one row per CDR3 protein. The top ten hold around 23% of the sample, which has about 350,000 distinct CDR3 sequences, about 15% seen once. Sequencing input: blood. These receptors originate from a woman in her 30s with Graves' hyperthyroidism.

DNA for the CDR3: TGCAGTGCCCTCGACAGTGGCTACACCTTC. Encoded protein: CSALDSGYTF. The V gene is TRBV20-1, the J gene TRBJ1-2, with D maybe TRBD1 (5 bases). This CDR3 spans 10 amino acids. V was clipped by 6 bases and J by 7 bases, with 9 bases between them. CDR1 and CDR2 (germline): DFQATT, SNEGSKA (reference sequence).

The sample holds many counts of this clonotype. The chain couples TRBV27 to TRBJ2-5; 7 bases agree with TRBD1. CDR1 MNHEY and CDR2 SMNVEV come from the germline V gene (reference sequence). After removal of 2 bases from V and 3 bases from J, the junction contained 3 bases not matched to a gene. The CDR3 is made up of 14 amino acids. DNA for the CDR3: TGTGCCAGCAGTTTAAGGGACAGAGAAGAGACCCAGTACTTC. Translation: CASSLRDREETQYF.

This clonotype was counted a few times. The J gene is TRBJ2-2, the V gene TRBV25-1; D ambiguous. V was clipped by 0 bases and J by 3 bases, with 14 bases between them. This CDR3 is built from 17 residues. From germline, CDR1 is MGHDK and CDR2 SYGVNS. This CDR3 is CASSEYLAPRDTGELFF. CDR3 bases: TGTGCCAGCAGTGAATATTTGGCGCCTCGAGACACCGGGGAGCTGTTTTTT.

This clonotype has more than one count but fewer than ten. The chain joins TRBV18 to TRBJ1-5; the D is unclear. V dropped 2 bases and J dropped 2 bases, with 13 bases sitting between them. This CDR3 comprises 16 residues. Per germline, CDR1 KGHSH and CDR2 LQKENI. Here the CDR3 reads CASSPVVGNGNQPQHF. The CDR3 DNA reads TGTGCCAGCTCACCAGTGGTGGGCAATGGCAATCAGCCCCAGCATTTT.

This clonotype was counted many times. V is TRBV10-3 and J is TRBJ1-3; D is unclear. This CDR3 spans 14 amino acids. Trimming took off 10 bases at V and 2 bases at J, with 15 bases between the two ends. The germline CDR1 and CDR2 sequences are ENHRY and SYGVKD. CDR3 nucleotides: TGTGCCACACGAAAAACAGCTACTGGAAACACCATATATTTT. Its translation is CATRKTATGNTIYF.

CDR3 in amino acids: CASSQEERASSYNEQFF. The CDR3 coding sequence is TGTGCCAGCAGCCAAGAAGAAAGGGCTAGCTCCTACAATGAGCAGTTCTTC. The chain joins TRBV3-1 to TRBJ2-1; D not certain. This CDR3 contains 17 residues. V was clipped by 0 bases and J by 0 bases, with 12 bases between them. The germline V gene encodes CDR1 LGHDT and CDR2 YNNKEL (reference sequence).

V and J are TRBV27 and TRBJ2-7, with 10 bases fitting TRBD2. Unmatched junction bases numbered 7, after V lost 5 bases and J lost 3 bases. CDR1 and CDR2 (germline): MNHEY, SMNVEV (reference sequence). The CDR3 loop spans 15 amino acids. The CDR3 bases are TGTGCCAGCAGTAAAGGACTAGCGGAGGGCTACGAGCAGTACTTC. Its protein is CASSKGLAEGYEQYF.

This clonotype has at least ten counts. This rearrangement joins TRBV7-2 to TRBJ2-1, with TRBD1 matching over 7 bases. Per the germline V gene, CDR1 is SGHTA and CDR2 is FQGNSA. CDR3 length equals 14 residues. V was pared by 5 bases and J by 9 bases, with 10 bases of the junction left unmatched. The CDR3 region is CASSRETGKVEQFF. As DNA, the CDR3 is TGTGCCAGCAGCCGAGAGACAGGGAAGGTTGAGCAGTTCTTC. The whole variable domain, filled in from reference TRBV7-2 and TRBJ2-1, reads GAGVSQSPSNKVTEKGKDVELRCDPISGHTALYWYRQSLGQGLEFLIYFQGNSAPDKSGLPSDRFSAERTGGSVSTLTIQRTQQEDSAVYLCASSRETGKVEQFFGPGTRLTVL.

The rearrangement uses TRBV28 and TRBJ2-7, with no clear D. The CDR3 is made up of 14 amino acids. Per the germline V gene, CDR1 is MDHEN and CDR2 is SYDVKM. Trimming cost V 8 bases and J 2 bases, with 16 bases left between them. The CDR3 DNA reads as TGTGCCAGCCGAAACCTTCACCGGGCCTACGAGCAGTACTTC. It specifies CASRNLHRAYEQYF.

This clonotype was picked up many times. The V and J genes are TRBV12-3 or TRBV12-4 and TRBJ2-1; no clear D gene. V was cut by 6 bases and J by 6 bases, with 18 bases left in between. The CDR3 contains 15 residues. This chain's CDR3 is CASSLSWVPGNEQFF. The DNA of the CDR3 is TGTGCCAGCAGCTTGTCTTGGGTGCCGGGCAATGAGCAGTTCTTC.

Ten or more counts support this clonotype. The V gene is TRBV7-2, the J gene TRBJ1-1; D uncertain. V was cut by 4 bases and J by 11 bases, with 14 bases left in between. CDR1 and CDR2 (germline): SGHTA, FQGNSA. The length of the CDR3 is 12 residues. CDR3 in DNA: TGTGCCAGCAGCTGGACGGAGATGGTGGCTTTCTTT. This sequence encodes CASSWTEMVAFF.

The chain links TRBV20-1 to TRBJ2-2; 8 positions match TRBD1. CDR1 is DFQATT and CDR2 is SNEGSKA in the germline V gene (reference sequence). The ends lost 4 bases at V and 6 bases at J; junction bases unmatched: 7. The CDR3 consists of 14 residues. In nucleotides, the CDR3 is TGCAGTGCTACGGACAGGGTGTCTCCCGGGGAGCTGTTTTTT. Amino acids: CSATDRVSPGELFF.

This clonotype was seen more than once but under ten times. The V gene is TRBV20-1, the J gene TRBJ2-3; 15 nucleotides align to TRBD2. Trimming cost V 1 base and J 5 bases; bases outside gene matches: 4. Germline V gene lookup returns CDR1 DFQATT and CDR2 SNEGSKA (reference sequence). This CDR3 region has 16 residues. The CDR3 nucleotides are TGCAGTGCTAGAGGGACTAGCGGGAGGGCCAGAGATACGCAGTATTTT. Amino acid sequence: CSARGTSGRARDTQYF.

The sample holds many counts of this clonotype. This sequence joins TRBV6-1 and TRBJ2-7; 8 bases match TRBD2. Germline CDR1 and CDR2: MNHNS and SASEGT. The length of the CDR3 is 13 residues. Trimming at V came to 7 bases and at J to 9 bases, leaving 11 bases not matched to a gene. CDR3 residues: CASTGSGRRGQYF. DNA for the CDR3: TGTGCCAGCACCGGGAGCGGGAGAAGGGGGCAGTACTTC.

There are many counts of this clonotype. The CDR3 coding sequence is TGTGCCAGCTCATCGAACAGGGATGGCTACACCTTC. This encodes CASSSNRDGYTF. This chain joins TRBV18 and TRBJ1-2; the D gene is possibly TRBD1 (6 bases). V was pared by 5 bases and J by 6 bases, with 10 bases between. CDR3 size: 12 residues. Germline CDR1 KGHSH, CDR2 LQKENI.

As regards this clonotype: A much larger clone differs from this one at a single base, so this may be a read error. The CDR3 DNA sequence: TGCAGTGCTAAAGATGTCTTCAGGGGGACTAGAAACACCGGGGAGCTGTTTTTT. Amino acids: CSAKDVFRGTRNTGELFF. The chain recombines TRBV20-1 with TRBJ2-2; tentatively, D is TRBD2 (8 bases). CDR1 is DFQATT, CDR2 SNEGSKA, per germline (reference sequence). The CDR3 is 18 residues long. The germline V and J ends were trimmed by 4 bases and 2 bases, with 23 bases remaining between them.

The rearrangement uses TRBV6-5 and TRBJ2-1, with 9 bases lining up with TRBD2. Germline V gives CDR1 MNHEY, CDR2 SVGAGI. The CDR3 sequence is 17 residues long. With 0 bases clipped from V and 4 bases from J, the junction kept 7 bases outside the gene matches. CDR3 nucleotide sequence: TGTGCCAGCAGTTACTCGCTTCTAGCGGGGCAATACAATGAGCAGTTCTTC. Protein sequence: CASSYSLLAGQYNEQFF.

Comment on this clonotype: Germline and junction disagree at one end, which may indicate a read error. The chain is built from TRBV29-1 and TRBJ2-4, with D hard to call. The CDR3 is made up of 14 amino acids. Germline CDR1 is SQVTM and CDR2 is ANQGSEA. CDR3 coding DNA: TGCAGCGTGCGACAAGCCTTAGCCGAAAACATTCAGTACTTC. Amino acids: CSVRQALAENIQYF.

This clonotype has at least ten counts. The rearrangement links TRBV3-1 to TRBJ2-7, with TRBD2 identical over 7 bases. The V segment lost 4 bases and the J segment 5 bases; nucleotides outside the gene matches: 14. The CDR3 contains 16 residues. Germline CDR1 reads LGHDT; CDR2 reads YNNKEL (reference sequence). The CDR3 protein is CASSLATGGSRDEQYF. CDR3 nucleotides: TGTGCCAGCAGCCTAGCTACGGGCGGGAGTCGGGACGAGCAGTACTTC.

This clonotype was observed many times. V and J are TRBV28 and TRBJ1-6, with D possibly matching TRBD1 (5 bases). The length of the CDR3 is 14 residues. Germline V gene sequence: CDR1 MDHEN, CDR2 SYDVKM. V was cut by 3 bases and J by 7 bases, with 10 bases left in between. For the CDR3, the DNA is TGTGCCAGCAGTTTCGCAGGGAGGAATTCACCCCTCCACTTT. This gives the protein CASSFAGRNSPLHF.

The chain joins TRBV6-1 to TRBJ2-7, with 9 bases aligning to TRBD1. Germline V gene data show CDR1 as MNHNS and CDR2 as SASEGT. J gave up 5 bases and V 8 bases, and 7 bases lay outside the gene matches. The CDR3 covers 13 residues. This CDR3 is CASQGTGSHEQYF. The CDR3 region has the DNA TGTGCCAGCCAAGGGACAGGGAGCCACGAGCAGTACTTC.

The genes are TRBV27 and TRBJ2-5; the D is unclear. From germline, CDR1 is MNHEY and CDR2 SMNVEV (reference sequence). V lost 5 bases and J lost 7, with 8 bases in between. CDR3 length: 11 amino acids. The CDR3 reads CASSLPRTQYF. For the CDR3, the DNA is TGTGCCAGCAGTCTCCCTCGGACCCAGTACTTC.

This clonotype was found many times. The chain employs TRBV12-3 or TRBV12-4 and TRBJ1-3; TRBD1 agrees at 10 bases. The CDR3 sequence is 15 residues long. With V trimmed by 6 bases and J by 2 bases, 4 bases remained unmatched. The CDR3 DNA is TGTGCCAGCAGGCGGACAGGGGGGACTGGAAACACCATATATTTT. Translating it yields CASRRTGGTGNTIYF.

The CDR3 bases are TGCAGCGCTTGTGGGGGGGGACTCACTGAAGCTTTCTTT. This codes for CSACGGGLTEAFF. The chain has TRBV29-1 and TRBJ1-1, with TRBD1 as a possible D gene (5 bases). This CDR3 is 13 amino acids long. Trimming cost V 7 bases and J 4 bases, with 16 bases left between them. The germline V gene has CDR1 SQVTM and CDR2 ANQGSEA.

The chain is built from TRBV5-1 and TRBJ2-7; 8 bases align to TRBD2. V lost 0 bases, J lost 6 bases, and 8 bases stayed unmatched. CDR3 length: 15 amino acids. Germline CDR1 is SGHRS and CDR2 is YFSETQ. The CDR3 DNA sequence: TGCGCCAGCAGCTTGGCCGCAGGCGGGAGGCTCGAGCAGTACTTC. It is translated as CASSLAAGGRLEQYF.

This clonotype was seen ten or more times. This chain connects TRBV12-3 or TRBV12-4 to TRBJ1-3; D may be TRBD1 (6 bases). This CDR3 is 14 amino acids long. The V and J ends lost 2 bases and 7 bases respectively, with 12 bases between them. In DNA, the CDR3 is TGTGCCAGCAGTTTAATGTTCGGGGGCAACACCATATATTTT. It encodes CASSLMFGGNTIYF.

This clonotype was recorded many times. This rearrangement joins TRBV11-3 to TRBJ2-3; 10 bases line up with TRBD2. V trimming: 5 bases; J trimming: 0 bases; junction bases outside the gene matches: 2. The CDR3 is made up of 15 amino acids. Germline V gene data show CDR1 as SGHNT and CDR2 as YENEEA. The CDR3 is CASSKTSGSTDTQYF. For the CDR3, the DNA is TGTGCCAGCAGCAAGACTAGCGGGAGCACAGATACGCAGTATTTT.